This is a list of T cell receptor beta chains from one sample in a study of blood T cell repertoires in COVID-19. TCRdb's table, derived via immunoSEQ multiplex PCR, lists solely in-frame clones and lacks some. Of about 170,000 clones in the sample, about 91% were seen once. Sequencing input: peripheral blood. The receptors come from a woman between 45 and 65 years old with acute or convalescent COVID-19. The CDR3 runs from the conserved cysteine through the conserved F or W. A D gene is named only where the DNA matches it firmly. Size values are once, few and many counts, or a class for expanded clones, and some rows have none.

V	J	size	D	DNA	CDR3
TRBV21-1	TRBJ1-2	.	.	TGTGCCAGCAGAATCGGGGTTATCGGCTATGGCTACACCTTC	CASRIGVIGYGYTF
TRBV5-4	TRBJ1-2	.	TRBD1	TGTGCCAGCAGTACGGACAGGGACTATGGCTACACCTTC	CASSTDRDYGYTF
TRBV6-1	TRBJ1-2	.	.	TGTGCCAGCAGTGAAGTCAACAGCCATGGCTACACCTTC	CASSEVNSHGYTF
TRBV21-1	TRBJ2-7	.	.	TGTGCCAGCAGCCACCGGGACAGGGGTATCCACGAGCAGTACTTC	CASSHRDRGIHEQYF
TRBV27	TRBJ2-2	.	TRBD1	TGTGCCAGCAGGTCCGGGACAGGCATCGGGGAGCTGTTTTTT	CASRSGTGIGELFF
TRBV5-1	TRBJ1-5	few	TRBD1	TGCGCCAGCAGCTTGGGGGACAGTACGAATCAGCCCCAGCATTTT	CASSLGDSTNQPQHF
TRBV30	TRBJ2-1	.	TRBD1	TGTGCCTGGGACAGGGGCTCCTACAATGAGCAGTTCTTC	CAWDRGSYNEQFF
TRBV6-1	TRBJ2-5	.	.	TGTGCCAGCAGTGAACGGGGGACAGTACAAGAGACCCAGTACTTC	CASSERGTVQETQYF
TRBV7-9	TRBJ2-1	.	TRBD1	TGTGCCAGCAGCGCGACAGGGAGCTCCTACAATGAGCAGTTCTTC	CASSATGSSYNEQFF
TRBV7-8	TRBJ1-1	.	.	TGTGCCAGCAGCTTAGCCATAACGGGGACTGAAGCTTTCTTT	CASSLAITGTEAFF
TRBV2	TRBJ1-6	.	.	TGTGCCAGCAGCCTGGACAGTACTTATTCACCCCTCCACTTT	CASSLDSTYSPLHF
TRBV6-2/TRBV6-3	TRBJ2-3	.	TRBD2	TGTGCCAGCAGTTACGCCCTTCGGGGGGGAGATACGCAGTATTTT	CASSYALRGGDTQYF
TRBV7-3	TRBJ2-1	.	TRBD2	TGTGCCAGCAGCTTAGGGGGTAGCGGGAATGAGCAGTTCTTC	CASSLGGSGNEQFF
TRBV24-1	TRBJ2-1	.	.	TGTGCCACCAGTGACCCCAGGAATGAGCAGTTCTTC	CATSDPRNEQFF
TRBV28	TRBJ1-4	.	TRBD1	TGTGCCAGCAGTCTCTCAGCGGCAGGGGGTGTTGAAAAACTGTTTTTT	CASSLSAAGGVEKLFF
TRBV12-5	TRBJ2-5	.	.	TGTGCTAGTGGTTTAGCCTCAGAGACCCAGTACTTC	CASGLASETQYF
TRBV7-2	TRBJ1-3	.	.	TGTGCCAGCAGCTCACAGACGGTTCACTCTGGAAACACCATATATTTT	CASSSQTVHSGNTIYF
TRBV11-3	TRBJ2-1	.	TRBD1	TGTGCCAGCAGCGAAACGACAGGGCCCGATAGCTCCTACAATGAGCAGTTCTTC	CASSETTGPDSSYNEQFF
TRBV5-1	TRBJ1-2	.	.	TGCGCCAGCAGCTTGGCCTTGGGGCAGGGAGGCTTCTATGGCTACACCTTC	CASSLALGQGGFYGYTF
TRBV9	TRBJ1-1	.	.	TGTGCCAGCAGCGTAGTTGGGGGCTCGAACACTGAAGCTTTCTTT	CASSVVGGSNTEAFF
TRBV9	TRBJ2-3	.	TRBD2	TGTGCCAGCAGCGTTCTAGCGGGAGGGGCAGATACGCAGTATTTT	CASSVLAGGADTQYF
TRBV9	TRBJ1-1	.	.	TGTGCCAGCAGCGTAGGAGGGTTGACTGAAGCTTTCTTT	CASSVGGLTEAFF
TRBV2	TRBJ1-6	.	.	TGTGCCAGCAGTGGACCTGGGAGGGGAATTTCACCCCTCCACTTT	CASSGPGRGISPLHF
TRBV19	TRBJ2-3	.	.	TGTGCCAGTAGTATTTTGCGGAGGGAAGATACGCAGTATTTT	CASSILRREDTQYF
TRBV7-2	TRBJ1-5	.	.	TGTGCCAGCAGCCCTACCCGTCAGCCCCAGCATTTT	CASSPTRQPQHF
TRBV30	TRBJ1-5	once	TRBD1	TGTGCCTGGAGTTCTATCCGGGACAGTCAGCCCCAGCATTTT	CAWSSIRDSQPQHF